This T cell receptor beta chain came from a study of blood T cell repertoires in COVID-19. Study context: The origin of the acute and convalescent COVID-19 samples was the United States, Italy and Spain. The analysed material was cDNA or gDNA that came from T cells, B-cell-depleted T cells, or PBMCs.

The trim removed 4 bases at V and 4 bases at J, leaving 8 bases unmatched. The CDR3 totals 15 residues. Germline loops: CDR1 ENHRY, CDR2 SYGVKD. Assay: immunoSEQ multiplex PCR; the TCRdb copy retains only in-frame clones and omits some. The sample yields around 50,000 clones, 89% seen once. Input material: peripheral blood. The clonotype originates from a human donor in a cohort sampled during active COVID-19. The chain joins TRBV10-3 to TRBJ2-5; 8 bases align to TRBD2. The CDR3 is CAISASGGERETQYF. DNA for the CDR3: TGTGCCATCAGTGCTTCGGGGGGGGAGCGAGAGACCCAGTACTTC.